This entry lists 8 T cell receptor beta chains sequenced from one sample in a study of CD8+CD57+ T cells in acquired aplastic anemia. The use of genomic DNA as template underpinned the TCR beta VDJ and CDR3 profiling. Using its own MiXCR run on the reads, TCRdb lists one record per CDR3 protein. This table has hundreds of thousands of distinct CDR3 sequences, roughly 64% appearing once. The sequencing sample was made of sorted CD4+, CD8+, or CD8+CD57+ T cells (not recorded which) from PBMCs. The receptors were sampled from a human donor in good health, serving as a control.

The V call is TRBV7-9, the J call TRBJ1-5; tentatively, D is TRBD1 (6 bases). This CDR3 contains 14 residues. Trimming shortened V by 4 bases and J by 7 bases, and 14 bases separated the two germline ends. Germline V gene data show CDR1 as SEHNR and CDR2 as FQNEAQ (reference sequence). The CDR3 sequence is CASSSISGGQPQHF. The DNA of the CDR3 is TGTGCCAGCAGCTCCATAAGTGGGGGCCAGCCCCAGCATTTT.

V and J are TRBV20-1 and TRBJ2-3; D gene unclear. Germline V gene sequence: CDR1 DFQATT, CDR2 SNEGSKA (reference sequence). This CDR3 is 14 amino acids long. V lost 7 bases and J lost 7, with 21 bases in between. The CDR3 protein is CSDRDPPTSNTQYF. CDR3 DNA sequence: TGCAGTGACAGAGACCCTCCTACGAGCAATACGCAGTATTTT.

This clonotype was seen a handful of times. The chain joins TRBV9 to TRBJ2-2; D ambiguous. There are 14 residues in the CDR3. The ends were cut back, 0 bases at V and 1 base at J, with 4 bases in the middle. Germline loops: CDR1 SGDLS, CDR2 YYNGEE. The CDR3 region has the DNA TGTGCCAGCAGCGTAGACAGGAACACCGGGGAGCTGTTTTTT. It codes for CASSVDRNTGELFF.

The chain employs TRBV12-3 or TRBV12-4 and TRBJ2-7, with 7 bases matching TRBD1. The CDR3 totals 14 residues. Unmatched junction bases numbered 4, after V lost 5 bases and J lost 0 bases. As DNA, the CDR3 is TGTGCCAGCAGTCGCAGGACAGGCTCCTACGAGCAGTACTTC. Translating it yields CASSRRTGSYEQYF.

Details on this clonotype: One end of the junction fails to match germline, which may point to a read error. V is TRBV7-8 and J is TRBJ2-3, with TRBD2 identical over 10 bases. Germline V gene data show CDR1 as SGHVS and CDR2 as FQNEAQ. There are 13 residues in the CDR3. The CDR3, as DNA: TGTGCCAGCAGCCCTAGACGAGCGGGGGGGCTGTTCTTC. The encoded protein is CASSPRRAGGLFF.

In this sample, this clonotype turned up many times. The chain has TRBV12-3 or TRBV12-4 and TRBJ2-1; 12 bases align to TRBD2. This CDR3 has 17 residues. Trimming at V came to 1 base and at J to 4 bases, leaving 5 bases not matched to a gene. CDR3 bases: TGTGCCAGCAGTTTAGAACTAGCGGGGGGTTGGTACAATGAGCAGTTCTTC. As protein: CASSLELAGGWYNEQFF.

The chain links TRBV20-1 to TRBJ2-3, with a possible D match to TRBD2 (7 bases). Germline CDR1 DFQATT, CDR2 SNEGSKA (reference sequence). Between the trimmed V and J ends, which lost 5 bases and 6 bases, there was a span of 18 bases. CDR3 size: 14 residues. CDR3 region: CSALTSGGADTQYF. DNA of the CDR3: TGCAGTGCTCTTACTAGTGGGGGGGCGGATACGCAGTATTTT.

The chain joins TRBV6-2 or TRBV6-3 to TRBJ1-6; D may be TRBD1 (6 bases). Deletions cut 7 bases from V and 6 bases from J, with 19 bases between. This CDR3 comprises 16 residues. The germline gives CDR1 MNHEY, CDR2 SVGEGT. The CDR3 loop is CASTPRTTGTNSPLHF. The CDR3 DNA sequence: TGTGCCAGCACTCCGAGAACAACAGGGACTAATTCACCCCTCCACTTT.